The T cell receptor beta chain under discussion was sequenced for a study of memory CD4+ T cells and cytomegalovirus serostatus. CDR1 is SEHNR and CDR2 is FQNEAQ in the germline V gene (reference sequence). This CDR3 has 15 residues. With 1 base removed from V and 1 base from J, the gap between germline ends came to 9 bases. Study results and limitations: Suggested: most of the CMV-linked TCR signature lies in CD4+ memory cells.

This clone showed up just a few times. Its antigen remains unidentified. Sequencing used immunoSEQ multiplex PCR; TCRdb keeps in-frame clones, though not all of them. Among under 75,000 clones listed, about 78% were seen once. Single viable CD3+CD4+CD8-CD45RO+ cells were sorted as the memory CD4+ T cells. Donors' CMV status reflects serum IgG against pp150, pp28, p38, p52. The chain employs TRBV7-9 and TRBJ2-3, with D possibly being TRBD2 (6 bases). The sequence derives from an adult in good health and CMV-seronegative. Some clones in this sample may be carry-over from other donors' samples. Sample: memory CD4+ T cells from blood. The CDR3 spells CASSLEAGRTDTQYF. CDR3 in DNA: TGTGCCAGCAGCTTAGAGGCGGGGCGCACAGATACGCAGTATTTT.